The 8 T cell receptor beta chains listed next were all sequenced from one sample in a study of blood T cell repertoires in COVID-19. Libraries were prepared by immunoSEQ multiplex PCR; TCRdb keeps only in-frame clonotypes and omits some of them. Of 130,000 or so clones in the sample, 70% to 80% were seen once. Sequencing was done on a sample of peripheral blood. The receptors were sampled from a man aged 45-65 years with acute or convalescent COVID-19.

The rearrangement links TRBV2 to TRBJ1-1; TRBD1 aligns across 7 bases. The CDR3 length is 15 residues. Germline CDR1 is SNHLY and CDR2 is FYNNEI. With 4 bases clipped from V and 4 bases from J, the junction kept 9 bases outside the gene matches. The CDR3 sequence is CASSVGRGRFTEAFF. The DNA for the CDR3 is TGTGCCAGCAGTGTGGGCAGGGGGAGGTTCACTGAAGCTTTCTTT.

The chain is built from TRBV18 and TRBJ1-4; no definite D call. Trimming took 6 bases from V and 11 from J, leaving 22 bases between them. From germline, CDR1 is KGHSH and CDR2 LQKENI. The CDR3 runs to 15 residues. CDR3 residues: CASSPGSGGKVKLFF. CDR3 DNA sequence: TGTGCCAGCTCGCCCGGGTCCGGTGGTAAGGTTAAACTGTTTTTT.

This clone was found once. This chain connects TRBV6-1 to TRBJ2-3, with D possibly matching TRBD1 (5 bases). The CDR3 consists of 16 residues. Germline V gene data show CDR1 as MNHNS and CDR2 as SASEGT. V lost 3 bases and J lost 2, with 15 bases in between. For the CDR3, the DNA is TGTGCCAGCAGTGATGGGGAAGGGGCACTCACAGATACGCAGTATTTT. Translated: CASSDGEGALTDTQYF.

This chain connects TRBV5-6 to TRBJ2-3, with 14 bases matching TRBD2. The CDR3 consists of 16 residues. The germline CDR1 and CDR2 sequences are SGHDT and YYEEEE. Germline trimming cut 3 bases from V and 9 bases from J; bases unmatched to any gene: 9. The CDR3 coding sequence is TGTGCCAGCAGCTCTCCGGGACTAGCGGGGGCAGGGACGCAGTATTTT. Its translation is CASSSPGLAGAGTQYF.

V and J are TRBV9 and TRBJ2-7; TRBD1 might be the D (5 bases). The V gene lost 2 bases and the J gene lost 6 bases, with 15 bases spanning the gap. The germline CDR1 and CDR2 sequences are SGDLS and YYNGEE. The CDR3 loop spans 14 amino acids. The CDR3 is CASSVSQGSLEQYF. DNA for the CDR3: TGTGCCAGCAGCGTCTCTCAGGGTTCCCTCGAGCAGTACTTC.

The CDR3 loop is CASSQVGGVTGELFF. The CDR3 coding sequence is TGCGCCAGCAGCCAAGTTGGGGGGGTCACCGGGGAGCTGTTTTTT. This chain connects TRBV4-1 to TRBJ2-2, with 7 positions matching TRBD2. Germline assignment: CDR1 MGHRA and CDR2 YSYEKL. The CDR3 contains 15 residues. The ends lost 1 base at V and 4 bases at J; junction bases unmatched: 3.

V is TRBV19 and J is TRBJ1-3; maybe TRBD1 (5 bases). The CDR3 is 15 amino acids. Germline V CDR1 and CDR2: LNHDA, SQIVND (reference sequence). V gave up 4 bases and J gave up 0 bases, with 10 bases separating them. CDR3 nucleotide sequence: TGTGCCAGTAGTAGAAGACAGAGCTCTGGAAACACCATATATTTT. Its translation is CASSRRQSSGNTIYF.

The genes are TRBV5-4 and TRBJ1-4; 8 nucleotides align to TRBD1. The CDR3 contains 15 residues. V lost 4 bases and J lost 3; bases outside the gene matches: 5. The germline CDR1 and CDR2 sequences are SGHNT and YYREEE (reference sequence). The CDR3 loop reads CASSIKQGANEKLFF. CDR3 bases: TGTGCCAGCAGCATCAAACAGGGGGCTAATGAAAAACTGTTTTTT.